Listed here are 4 T cell receptor beta chains from one sample, sequenced in a study of blood T cell repertoires in COVID-19 (dated by TCRdb to about 2020). Libraries were built with the immunoSEQ multiplex PCR assay. TCRdb mirrors the immuneACCESS table, restricted to in-frame sequences. Some clones are absent from its copies; in checked studies, under half trace to an unresolved V gene, and the reason for the others is unknown. The sample profile shows 150,000 to 200,000 clones; around 87% of them were found once. About 6.5% of the sample rests with the top ten. Sequenced sample: peripheral blood. Receptor source: a woman of 80 years or more in a cohort sampled during active or convalescent COVID-19.

The chain recombines TRBV11-2 with TRBJ1-6; a possible D gene is TRBD1 (5 bases). CDR1 and CDR2 (germline): SGHAT, FQNNGV. The V end lost 1 base, the J end lost 2 bases, and 9 bases lay between the germline ends. The CDR3 has 16 amino acids. The CDR3 DNA follows: TGTGCCAGCAGCTTAGTGCGGGGCACCTATAATTCACCCCTCCACTTT. Amino acids: CASSLVRGTYNSPLHF.

The chain uses TRBV5-1 and TRBJ1-1; D unclear. Trimming pared 0 bases from V and 3 bases from J, leaving 9 bases between. CDR1 and CDR2 (germline): SGHRS, YFSETQ. This CDR3 has 14 residues. The chain's CDR3 is CASSLELGDTEAFF. The CDR3 DNA sequence: TGCGCCAGCAGCTTGGAATTAGGAGACACTGAAGCTTTCTTT.

The chain combines TRBV13 with TRBJ2-2; tentative D call: TRBD2 (6 bases). This CDR3 has 14 amino acids. Germline V gene data show CDR1 as PRHDT and CDR2 as FYEKMQ (reference sequence). V was shortened by 3 bases and J by 2 bases, with 7 bases between the two germline ends. DNA for the CDR3: TGTGCCAGCAGCTTGGCGGGAAACACCGGGGAGCTGTTTTTT. As protein: CASSLAGNTGELFF.

The rearrangement links TRBV12-5 to TRBJ2-1; TRBD1 is a possible D gene (6 bases). V dropped 1 base and J dropped 10 bases, with 20 bases sitting between them. CDR3 length: 16 residues. Germline loops: CDR1 LGHNT, CDR2 FRNRAP. CDR3 sequence reads: CASGLALNRVTREQFF. CDR3 nucleotides: TGTGCTAGTGGTTTGGCACTGAACAGGGTGACGAGGGAGCAGTTCTTC.